This TCR beta chain derives from a study of T cell responses to AZD1222 COVID-19 vaccine. A word on this clone: Its antigen is still unknown.

The data were produced by immunoSEQ multiplex PCR, yet TCRdb's version contains in-frame clones alone and is incomplete. The sample lists over 65,000 clones, around 92% seen once, with around 7.1% in the top ten. The CDR3 covers 13 residues. Between the trimmed V and J ends, which lost 8 bases and 2 bases, there was a span of 10 bases. Germline V CDR1 and CDR2: SGHVS, FQNEAQ. Whole-study findings and limits: An increase in Spike-specific TCR breadth and depth was observed after two AZD1222 doses. The repertoires were collected only after the peak T cell response. Recipients of AZD1222 seropositive at baseline numbered only 6 or 7. White British ancestry dominated among donors, who included more females, and clonal diversity was possibly underestimated.

Sequencing used peripheral blood, obtained on day 0 of MenACWY control vaccination. The V and J genes are TRBV7-8 and TRBJ1-5; D not resolved. This TCR came from an adult in good health. As DNA, the CDR3 is TGTGCCAGCGACCCAAAGGGCAATCAGCCCCAGCATTTT. It is translated as CASDPKGNQPQHF.